This T cell receptor beta chain was observed in a study of T cell changes during pregnancy in multiple sclerosis. Libraries were prepared by immunoSEQ multiplex PCR; TCRdb keeps only in-frame clonotypes and omits some of them. Of around 34,000 clones detected, 90% appear once; the ten largest clones hold roughly 4.5%. This clone was seen once. Sequences were derived from CD8+ T cells from peripheral blood mononuclear cells, sampled after pregnancy. This TCR was sampled from a female donor with multiple sclerosis, enrolled in a pregnancy study.

CDR3 coding DNA: TGTGCCAGCAGCGCCCGGGACTCAAACAATGAGCAGTTCTTC. Amino acids: CASSARDSNNEQFF. This rearrangement joins TRBV9 to TRBJ2-1, with a tentative D call TRBD2 (6 bases). The length of the CDR3 is 14 residues. Trimming removed 3 bases at V and 5 bases at J, with 12 bases between. The germline V gene encodes CDR1 SGDLS and CDR2 YYNGEE.